The sequence of this T cell receptor beta chain was determined in a study of tumor-infiltrating lymphocytes in primary liver carcinoma. TCR beta cDNA was made from 500 ng total RNA with a constant-region primer. Three nested multiplex PCR rounds, a slightly modified ARM-PCR method, built the TCR beta libraries. The first two PCR rounds, nine to ten cycles each, used TRBV1-TRBV30 forward primers and a C-beta reverse primer. A single record per CDR3 protein comes from TCRdb applying MiXCR to the multiplex PCR reads. The top ten clones hold roughly 25% of a sample with about 54,000 distinct CDR3 sequences, around three quarters of them seen once. The source material, about 19-30 mg of unsorted bulk tissue, was used to co-extract RNA and DNA. A word on this clonotype: Relative to the germline gene, one junction end is altered; a read error may explain this.

CDR1 and CDR2 (germline): MNHNS, SASEGT. CDR3 length: 14 amino acids. Source material: liver tumor tissue from sampling region 2. Stated subset: tumor region T2, inferior pole. This clonotype originated in a man aged 40-55 years with primary liver carcinoma and hepatitis B virus infection. The chain joins TRBV6-1 to TRBJ2-7; 7 bases are a match to TRBD1. CDR3 residues: CASSECGQAYGQYF. DNA for the CDR3: TGTGCCAGCAGTGAATGCGGACAGGCCTACGGGCAGTACTTC.